This T cell receptor beta chain was sequenced during a study of blood T cell repertoires in COVID-19. The method was immunoSEQ multiplex PCR; TCRdb's version includes in-frame clones alone and lacks a portion of them. The repertoire holds approximately 290,000 clones, with approximately 91% as singletons. Trimming removed 3 bases from V and 5 bases from J, with 10 bases in between. Germline lookup yields CDR1 SGHTA and CDR2 FQGNSA. The CDR3 consists of 13 residues. The specimen was peripheral blood. J is TRBJ2-5 and V is TRBV7-2; TRBD2 is a possible D gene (5 bases). This receptor was taken from a woman under 40 with COVID-19, enrolled during active disease. CDR3 sequence (DNA): TGTGCCAGCAGCTTTAGCGTACGGGAGACCCAGTACTTC. Its translation: CASSFSVRETQYF.